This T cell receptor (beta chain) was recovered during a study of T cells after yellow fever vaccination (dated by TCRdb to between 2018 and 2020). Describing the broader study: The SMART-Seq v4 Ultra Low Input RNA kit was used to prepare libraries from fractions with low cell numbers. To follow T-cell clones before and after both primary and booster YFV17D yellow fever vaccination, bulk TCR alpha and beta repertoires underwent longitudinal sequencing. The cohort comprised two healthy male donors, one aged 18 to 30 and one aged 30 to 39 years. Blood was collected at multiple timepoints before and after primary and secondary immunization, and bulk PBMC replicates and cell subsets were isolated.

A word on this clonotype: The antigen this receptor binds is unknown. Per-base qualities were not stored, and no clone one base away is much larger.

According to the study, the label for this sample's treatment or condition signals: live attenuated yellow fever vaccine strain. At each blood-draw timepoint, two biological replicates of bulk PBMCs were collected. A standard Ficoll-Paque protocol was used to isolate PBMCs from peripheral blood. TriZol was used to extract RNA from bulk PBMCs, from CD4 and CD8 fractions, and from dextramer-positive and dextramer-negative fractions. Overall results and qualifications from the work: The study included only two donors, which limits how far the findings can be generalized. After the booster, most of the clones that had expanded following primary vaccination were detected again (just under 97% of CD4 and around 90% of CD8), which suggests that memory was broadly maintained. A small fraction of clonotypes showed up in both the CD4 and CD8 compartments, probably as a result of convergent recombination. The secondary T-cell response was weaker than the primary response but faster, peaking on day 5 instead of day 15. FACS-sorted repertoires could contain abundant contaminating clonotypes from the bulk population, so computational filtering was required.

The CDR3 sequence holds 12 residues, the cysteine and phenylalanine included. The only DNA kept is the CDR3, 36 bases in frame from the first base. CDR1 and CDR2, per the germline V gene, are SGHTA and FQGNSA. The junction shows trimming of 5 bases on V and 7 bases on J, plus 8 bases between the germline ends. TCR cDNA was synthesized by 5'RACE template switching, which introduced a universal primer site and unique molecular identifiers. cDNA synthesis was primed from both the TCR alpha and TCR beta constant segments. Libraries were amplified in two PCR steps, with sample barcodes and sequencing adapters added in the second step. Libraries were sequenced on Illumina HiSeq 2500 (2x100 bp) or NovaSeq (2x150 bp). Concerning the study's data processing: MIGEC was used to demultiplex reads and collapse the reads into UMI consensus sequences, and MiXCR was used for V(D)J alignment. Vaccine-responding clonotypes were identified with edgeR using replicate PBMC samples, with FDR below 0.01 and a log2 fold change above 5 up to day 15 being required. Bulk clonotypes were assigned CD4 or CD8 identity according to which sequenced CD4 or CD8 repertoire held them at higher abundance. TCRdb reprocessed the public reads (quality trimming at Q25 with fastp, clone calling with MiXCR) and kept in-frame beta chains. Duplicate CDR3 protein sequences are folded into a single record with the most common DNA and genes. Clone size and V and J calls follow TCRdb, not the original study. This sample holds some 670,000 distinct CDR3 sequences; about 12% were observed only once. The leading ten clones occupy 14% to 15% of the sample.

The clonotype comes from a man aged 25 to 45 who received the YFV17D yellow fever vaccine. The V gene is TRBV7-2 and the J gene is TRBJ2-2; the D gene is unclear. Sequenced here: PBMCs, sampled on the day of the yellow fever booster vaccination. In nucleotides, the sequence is TGTGCCAGCAGCCCCACGATCGGGGAGCTGTTTTTT. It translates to CASSPTIGELFF.